This T cell receptor (beta chain) was recorded in a study of sequential checkpoint blockade in melanoma (dated by TCRdb to the late 2010s). In terms of the full investigation: Patients were randomized 1:1 to first-line nivolumab followed by ipilimumab (arm A) or ipilimumab followed by nivolumab (arm B). Maintenance nivolumab was given following each of the two trial sequences. Overall study outcomes, separate from this receptor: The response-prediction model combining TCR metrics and mutation burden needs validation in larger, independent patient cohorts.

The immunoSEQ Assay was used to immunosequence TCRbeta CDR3 regions from genomic DNA. Before high-throughput sequencing, genomic DNA was amplified using bias-controlled multiplex PCR. Processing in the source paper ran as follows. To quantify the absolute abundance of each unique TCRbeta CDR3 region, the sequences were collapsed and filtered. Clonality, defined as 1 minus Pielou's evenness, was calculated using only productive rearrangements. A previously published method was used to identify clones with significantly greater frequencies in on-treatment samples than in baseline samples. Here the immuneACCESS table is served through TCRdb, limited to in-frame sequences with V and J called. Missing clones are a known gap in these copies; in checked studies unresolved V genes cover under half, and the rest lacks a known reason. V and J calls and clone size are copied from that table; D and trimming were computed from the DNA. The sample table shows about 9,100 clones, and around 60% are seen once. The ten largest clones capture roughly 40% of the sample.

Comment on this clone: Its target antigen remains unknown. The input lacks base qualities; no much larger clone sits a single base away.

The label giving this sample's treatment or condition can be read as: randomized to nivolumab then ipilimumab (arm A) or the reverse (arm B). No trial patient had received prior DNA-damaging chemotherapy. A FACS Aria II flow cytometer was used to sort live CD3+CD8+ cells that were negative for CD19 and CD56 from thawed PBMCs. Samples came from patients with melanoma in CheckMate 064, a randomized, open-label phase II trial of sequential checkpoint blockade. Peripheral blood mononuclear cells were collected by leukapheresis, purified using Ficoll-Paque, and frozen in human serum containing about 10% DMSO. Purity of sorted blood CD3+CD8+ cells was verified at >95% immediately after sorting, followed by DNA extraction. CDR1 SGHVS and CDR2 FNYEAQ are derived from the germline V gene. The junction shows trimming of 5 bases on V and 7 bases on J, plus 9 bases between the germline ends. There are 13 amino acids in the CDR3, from cysteine to phenylalanine inclusive. The only DNA kept is the CDR3, 39 bases in frame from the first base.

The sequence joins TRBV7-6 to TRBJ1-6, with TRBD1 as a weak D call on 5 bases. This receptor was taken from a human donor with melanoma. The input for sequencing was CD8+ T cells sorted from blood (inferred from file names), taken from a patient given nivolumab and ipilimumab in sequence. The DNA is as follows: TGTGCCAGCAGCCGGGAGGGGAATTCACCCCTCCACTTT. It specifies CASSREGNSPLHF. The reference TRBV7-6 and TRBJ1-6 proteins fill in what lies around the CDR3, so the full variable domain reads GAGVSQSPRYKVTKRGQDVALRCDPISGHVSLYWYRQALGQGPEFLTYFNYEAQQDKSGLPNDRFSAERPEGSISTLTIQRTEQRDSAMYRCASSREGNSPLHFGNGTRLTVT.